This T cell receptor (beta chain) was captured by sequencing in a study of neoadjuvant anti-PD-1 for oral cavity cancer. Whole-study context: Non-progressing patients received a fourth nivolumab dose near day 43, then surgery on days 50-56. Study conclusions and caveats: TCR analyses covered only a few patients per response group.

This clone was seen once. Its antigen remains unknown. Blood cells were analyzed directly, without culture or expansion. The CDR3 sequence is 14 residues long. The V and J ends lost 8 bases and 1 base respectively, with 15 bases between them. Germline loops: CDR1 SNHLY, CDR2 FYNNEI. Assay used: immunoSEQ multiplex PCR; TCRdb lists only in-frame clones, some missing. Altogether fewer than 8,500 clones are present, less than 85% being singletons, with the ten largest covering around 3.3%. The receptor was isolated from a person between 40 and 85 years old with oral cavity squamous cell carcinoma. Material: PBMCs, obtained before nivolumab (anti-PD-1) treatment. The V gene is TRBV2, the J gene TRBJ2-7; TRBD1 is a possible D gene (6 bases). Here the CDR3 reads CASQDRELSYEQYF. The DNA of the CDR3 is TGTGCCAGCCAGGACAGAGAACTTTCCTACGAGCAGTACTTC.